This passage covers 3 T cell receptor beta chains from one sample sequenced in a study of shared clonotypes between healthy human individuals. Libraries were prepared by immunoSEQ multiplex PCR; TCRdb keeps only in-frame clonotypes and omits some of them. Of under 2,500,000 clones listed, nearly 97% were seen once; the top ten hold about 0.13%. The sample consisted of naive CD4+ T cells sorted from blood. Subset meaning: CD45RA+ positively selected. Source of these receptors: a man younger than 35 in good health.

This clone has a single count. The J gene is TRBJ2-5, the V gene TRBV5-4; D unresolved. Germline lookup yields CDR1 SGHNT and CDR2 YYREEE (reference sequence). Trimming shortened V by 4 bases and J by 3 bases, and 10 bases separated the two germline ends. This CDR3 spans 13 amino acids. CDR3 sequence (DNA): TGTGCCAGCAGCCACCGGGTAGAAGAGACCCAGTACTTC. Protein product: CASSHRVEETQYF.

This chain links TRBV4-3 with TRBJ2-2, with D possibly being TRBD2 (6 bases). Trimming cost V 3 bases and J 5 bases, with 13 bases left between them. Germline-derived CDR1 and CDR2 are LGHNA and YSLEER. The CDR3 has 15 residues. CDR3 amino acids: CASSQTSGRTGELFF. CDR3 DNA sequence: TGCGCCAGCAGCCAGACCAGCGGGCGTACCGGGGAGCTGTTTTTT.

The V gene is TRBV19, the J gene TRBJ2-2; D might be TRBD1 or TRBD2, each matching 5 bases. Trimming left V 3 bases short and J 4 bases short, with 15 bases between. CDR1 and CDR2 from the germline V gene are LNHDA and SQIVND (reference sequence). The CDR3 runs to 16 residues. CDR3 in amino acids: CASSIPGTRATGELFF. CDR3 DNA sequence: TGTGCCAGTAGTATCCCAGGGACGCGGGCCACCGGGGAGCTGTTTTTT.